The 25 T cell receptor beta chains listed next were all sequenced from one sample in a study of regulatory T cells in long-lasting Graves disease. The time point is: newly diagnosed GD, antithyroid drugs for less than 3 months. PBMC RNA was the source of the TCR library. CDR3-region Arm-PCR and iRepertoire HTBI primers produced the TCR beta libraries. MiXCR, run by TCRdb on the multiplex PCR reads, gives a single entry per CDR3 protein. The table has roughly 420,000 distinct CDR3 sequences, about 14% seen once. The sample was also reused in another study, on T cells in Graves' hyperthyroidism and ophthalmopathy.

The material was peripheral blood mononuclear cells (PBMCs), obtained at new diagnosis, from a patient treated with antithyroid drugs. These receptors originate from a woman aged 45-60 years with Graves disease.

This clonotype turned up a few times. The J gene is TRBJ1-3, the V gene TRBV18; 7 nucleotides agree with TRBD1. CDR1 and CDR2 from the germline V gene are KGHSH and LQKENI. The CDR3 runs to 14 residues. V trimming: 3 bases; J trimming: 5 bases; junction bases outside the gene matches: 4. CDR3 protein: CASSPGTDRNTIYF. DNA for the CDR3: TGTGCCAGCTCACCGGGGACAGATCGAAACACCATATATTTT.

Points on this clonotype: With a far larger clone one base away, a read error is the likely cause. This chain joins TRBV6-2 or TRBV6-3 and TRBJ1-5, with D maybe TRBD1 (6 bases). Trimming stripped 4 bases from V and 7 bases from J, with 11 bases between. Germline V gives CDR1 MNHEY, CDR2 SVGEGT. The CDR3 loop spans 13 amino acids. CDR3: CASSSTGSQPQHF. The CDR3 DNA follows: TGTGCCAGCAGTTCAACAGGGAGCCAGCCCCAGCATTTT.

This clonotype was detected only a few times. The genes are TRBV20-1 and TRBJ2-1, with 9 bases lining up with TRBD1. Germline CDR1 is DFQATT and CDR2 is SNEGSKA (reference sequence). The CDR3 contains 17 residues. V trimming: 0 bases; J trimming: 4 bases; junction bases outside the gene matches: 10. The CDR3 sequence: CSARDPTQGAWYNEQFF. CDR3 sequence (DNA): TGCAGTGCTAGAGATCCGACACAGGGGGCGTGGTACAATGAGCAGTTCTTC.

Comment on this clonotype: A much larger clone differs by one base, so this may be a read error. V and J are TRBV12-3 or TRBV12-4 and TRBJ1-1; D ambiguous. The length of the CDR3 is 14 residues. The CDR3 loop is CANSFFGRGTEAFF. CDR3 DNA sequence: TGTGCCAACAGTTTCTTCGGGCGCGGCACTGAAGCTTTCTTT.

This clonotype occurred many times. CDR3 loop: CASNALTGIVQETQYF. The CDR3 nucleotides are TGTGCCAGCAACGCTTTGACAGGGATAGTCCAAGAGACCCAGTACTTC. The chain joins TRBV6-2 or TRBV6-3 to TRBJ2-5, with 7 bases lining up with TRBD1. The CDR3 loop spans 16 amino acids. The V segment lost 7 bases and the J segment 1 base; nucleotides outside the gene matches: 12. CDR1 is MNHEY, CDR2 SVGEGT, per germline.

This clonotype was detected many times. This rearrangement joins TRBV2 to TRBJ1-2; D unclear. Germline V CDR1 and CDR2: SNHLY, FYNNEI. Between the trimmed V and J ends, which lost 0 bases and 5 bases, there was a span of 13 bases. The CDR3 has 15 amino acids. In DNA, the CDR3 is TGTGCCAGCAGTGAAGCCCCGAGAGACTCGTATGGCTACACCTTC. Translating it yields CASSEAPRDSYGYTF.

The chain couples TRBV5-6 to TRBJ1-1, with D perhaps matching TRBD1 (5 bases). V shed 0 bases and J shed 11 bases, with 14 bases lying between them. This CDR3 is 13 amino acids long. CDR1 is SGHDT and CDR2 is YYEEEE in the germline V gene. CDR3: CASSLEMGERAFF. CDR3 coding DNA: TGTGCCAGCAGCTTGGAGATGGGGGAGAGGGCTTTCTTT. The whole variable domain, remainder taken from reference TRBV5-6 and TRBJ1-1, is DAGVTQSPTHLIKTRGQQVTLRCSPKSGHDTVSWYQQALGQGPQFIFQYYEEEERQRGNFPDRFSGHQFPNYSSELNVNALLLGDSALYLCASSLEMGERAFFGQGTRLTVV.

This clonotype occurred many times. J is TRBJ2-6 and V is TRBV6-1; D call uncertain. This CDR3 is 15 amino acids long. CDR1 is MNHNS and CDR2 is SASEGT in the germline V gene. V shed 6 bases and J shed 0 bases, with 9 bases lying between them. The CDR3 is CASRAKRSGANVLTF. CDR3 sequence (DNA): TGTGCCAGCAGGGCCAAGCGCTCTGGGGCCAACGTCCTGACTTTC.

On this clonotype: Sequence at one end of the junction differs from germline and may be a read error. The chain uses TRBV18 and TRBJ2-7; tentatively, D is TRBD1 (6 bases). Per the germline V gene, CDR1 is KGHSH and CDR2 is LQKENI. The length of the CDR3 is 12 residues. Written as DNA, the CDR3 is TGTGCCAGCTTACAACCCGGACAGCCCCTCGGCTTC. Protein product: CASLQPGQPLGF.

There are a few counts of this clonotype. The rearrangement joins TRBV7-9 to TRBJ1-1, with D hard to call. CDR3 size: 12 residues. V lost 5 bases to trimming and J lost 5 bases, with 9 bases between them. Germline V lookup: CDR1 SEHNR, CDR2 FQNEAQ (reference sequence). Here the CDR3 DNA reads TGTGCCAGCAGCATTGTTTGGACTGAAGCTTTCTTT. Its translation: CASSIVWTEAFF.

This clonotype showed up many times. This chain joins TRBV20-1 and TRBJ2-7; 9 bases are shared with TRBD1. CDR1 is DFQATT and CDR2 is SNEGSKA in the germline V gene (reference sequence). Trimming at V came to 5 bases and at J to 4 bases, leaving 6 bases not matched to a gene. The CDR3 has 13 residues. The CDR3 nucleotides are TGCAGTGCTCAGACAGGGGGGGTTTACGAGCAGTACTTC. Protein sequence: CSAQTGGVYEQYF.

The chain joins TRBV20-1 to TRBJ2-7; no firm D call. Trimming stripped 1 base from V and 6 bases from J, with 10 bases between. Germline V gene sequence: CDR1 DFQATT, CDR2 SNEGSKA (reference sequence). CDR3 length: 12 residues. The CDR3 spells CSARARPFEQYF. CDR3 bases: TGCAGTGCTAGAGCGCGACCCTTCGAGCAGTACTTC.

The CDR3 nucleotides read TGCAGCGTTGGGGAAGGTTATAGCAATCAGCCCCAGCATTTT. Translation: CSVGEGYSNQPQHF. This rearrangement joins TRBV29-1 to TRBJ1-5; D is undetermined. The CDR3 extends over 14 amino acids. V was pared by 4 bases and J by 0 bases, with 10 bases between. CDR1 is SQVTM, CDR2 ANQGSEA, per germline.

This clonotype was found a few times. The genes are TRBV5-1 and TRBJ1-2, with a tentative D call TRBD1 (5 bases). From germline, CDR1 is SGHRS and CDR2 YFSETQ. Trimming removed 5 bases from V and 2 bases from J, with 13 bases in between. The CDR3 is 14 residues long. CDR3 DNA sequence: TGCGCCAGCAGGCCCGGGACGGTAAACTATGGCTACACCTTC. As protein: CASRPGTVNYGYTF.

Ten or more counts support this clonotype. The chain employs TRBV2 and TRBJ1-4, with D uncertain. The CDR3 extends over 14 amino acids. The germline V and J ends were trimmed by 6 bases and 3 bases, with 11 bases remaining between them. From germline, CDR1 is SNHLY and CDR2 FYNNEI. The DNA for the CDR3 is TGTGCCAGCAGGAGGGAGTCTGCTAATGAAAAACTGTTTTTT. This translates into CASRRESANEKLFF.

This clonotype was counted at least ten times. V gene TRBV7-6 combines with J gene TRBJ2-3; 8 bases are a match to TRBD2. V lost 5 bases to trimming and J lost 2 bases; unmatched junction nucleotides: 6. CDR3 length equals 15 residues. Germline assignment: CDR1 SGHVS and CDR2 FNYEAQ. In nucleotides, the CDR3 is TGTGCCAGCAGCCCCCGGGGGGGCCTCACAGATACGCAGTATTTT. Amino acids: CASSPRGGLTDTQYF.

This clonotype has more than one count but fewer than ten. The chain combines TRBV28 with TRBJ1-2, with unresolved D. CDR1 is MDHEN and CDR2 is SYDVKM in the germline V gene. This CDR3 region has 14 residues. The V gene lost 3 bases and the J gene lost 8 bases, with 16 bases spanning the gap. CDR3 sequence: CASSLYPGRDGYTF. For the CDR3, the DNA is TGTGCCAGCAGTTTGTATCCCGGTCGAGACGGCTACACCTTC.

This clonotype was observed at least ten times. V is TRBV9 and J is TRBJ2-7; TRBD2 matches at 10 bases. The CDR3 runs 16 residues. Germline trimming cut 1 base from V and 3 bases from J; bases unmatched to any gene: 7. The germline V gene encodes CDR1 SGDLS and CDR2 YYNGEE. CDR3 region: CASSVSSGGARYEQYF. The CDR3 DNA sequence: TGTGCCAGCAGCGTATCTAGCGGGGGAGCCCGCTACGAGCAGTACTTC.

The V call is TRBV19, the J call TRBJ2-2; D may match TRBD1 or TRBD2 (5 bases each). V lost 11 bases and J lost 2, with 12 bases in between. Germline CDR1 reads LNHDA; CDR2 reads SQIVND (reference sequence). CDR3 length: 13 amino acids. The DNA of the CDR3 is TGTGCCTGCGCCGGGGCCAACACCGGGGAGCTGTTTTTT. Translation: CACAGANTGELFF.

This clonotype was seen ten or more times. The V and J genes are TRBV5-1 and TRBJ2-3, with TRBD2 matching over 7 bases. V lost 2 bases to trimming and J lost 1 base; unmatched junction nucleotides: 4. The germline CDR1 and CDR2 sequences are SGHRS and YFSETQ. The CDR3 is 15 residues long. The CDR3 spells CASSFPSGGTDTQYF. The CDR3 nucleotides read TGCGCCAGCAGCTTCCCTAGCGGAGGCACAGATACGCAGTATTTT.

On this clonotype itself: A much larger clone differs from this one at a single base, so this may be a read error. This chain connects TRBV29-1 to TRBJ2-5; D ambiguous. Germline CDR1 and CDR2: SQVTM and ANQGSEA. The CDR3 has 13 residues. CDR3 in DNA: TGCAACGTTCGGTTTACGTCTGTGGAGACCCAGTACTTC. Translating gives CNVRFTSVETQYF.

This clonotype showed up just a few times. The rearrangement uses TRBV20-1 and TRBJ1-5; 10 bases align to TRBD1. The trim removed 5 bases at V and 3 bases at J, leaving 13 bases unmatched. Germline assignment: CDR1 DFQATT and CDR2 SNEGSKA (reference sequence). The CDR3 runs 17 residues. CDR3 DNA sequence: TGCAGTGCTTGGGACAGGGGCGGAGGGACGAACAATCAGCCCCAGCATTTT. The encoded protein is CSAWDRGGGTNNQPQHF.

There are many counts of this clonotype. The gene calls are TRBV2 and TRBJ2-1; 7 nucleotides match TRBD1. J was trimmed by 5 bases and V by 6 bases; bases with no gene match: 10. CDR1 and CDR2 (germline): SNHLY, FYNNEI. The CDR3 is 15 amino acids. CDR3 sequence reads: CASRGEDRVNNEQFF. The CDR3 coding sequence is TGTGCCAGCAGGGGGGAAGACAGGGTTAACAATGAGCAGTTCTTC.

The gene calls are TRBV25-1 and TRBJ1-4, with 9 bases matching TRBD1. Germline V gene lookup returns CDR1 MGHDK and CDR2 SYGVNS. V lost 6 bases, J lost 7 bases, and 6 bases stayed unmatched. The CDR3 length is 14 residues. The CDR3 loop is CASRTGGTPEKLFF. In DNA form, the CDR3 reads TGTGCCAGCAGAACAGGGGGCACCCCTGAAAAACTGTTTTTT.

CDR3 DNA sequence: TGTGCCAGCAGCAGGGGACTAGCGGGCGGGCCGGATACGCAGTATTTT. It encodes CASSRGLAGGPDTQYF. This chain joins TRBV11-2 and TRBJ2-3; TRBD2 matches at 12 bases. This CDR3 region has 16 residues. V was pared by 5 bases and J by 6 bases, with 9 bases of the junction left unmatched. Looked up from germline, CDR1 is SGHAT and CDR2 is FQNNGV.